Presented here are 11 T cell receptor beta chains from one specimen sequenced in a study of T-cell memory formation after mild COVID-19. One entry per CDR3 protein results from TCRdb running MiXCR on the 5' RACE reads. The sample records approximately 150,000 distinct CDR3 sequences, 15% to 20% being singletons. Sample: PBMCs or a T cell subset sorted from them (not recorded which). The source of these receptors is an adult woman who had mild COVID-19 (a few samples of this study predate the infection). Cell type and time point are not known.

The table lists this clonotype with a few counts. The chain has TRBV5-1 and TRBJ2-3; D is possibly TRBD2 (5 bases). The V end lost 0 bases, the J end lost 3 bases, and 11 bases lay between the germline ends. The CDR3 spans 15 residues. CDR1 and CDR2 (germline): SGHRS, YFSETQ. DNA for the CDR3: TGCGCCAGCAGCTTGGATCGGGGTTGGACAGATACGCAGTATTTT. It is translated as CASSLDRGWTDTQYF.

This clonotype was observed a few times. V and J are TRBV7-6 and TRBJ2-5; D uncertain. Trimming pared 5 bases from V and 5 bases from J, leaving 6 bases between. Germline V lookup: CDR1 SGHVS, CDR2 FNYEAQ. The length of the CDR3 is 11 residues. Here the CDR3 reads CASSRRETQYF. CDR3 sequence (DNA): TGTGCCAGCAGCAGGCGCGAGACCCAGTACTTC.

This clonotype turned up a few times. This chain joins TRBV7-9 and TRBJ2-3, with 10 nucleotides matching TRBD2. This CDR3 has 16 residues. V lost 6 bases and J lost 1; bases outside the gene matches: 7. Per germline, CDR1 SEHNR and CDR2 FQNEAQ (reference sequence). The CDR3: CASREIAGGGTDTQYF. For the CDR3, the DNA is TGTGCCAGCAGAGAGATAGCGGGAGGCGGCACAGATACGCAGTATTTT.

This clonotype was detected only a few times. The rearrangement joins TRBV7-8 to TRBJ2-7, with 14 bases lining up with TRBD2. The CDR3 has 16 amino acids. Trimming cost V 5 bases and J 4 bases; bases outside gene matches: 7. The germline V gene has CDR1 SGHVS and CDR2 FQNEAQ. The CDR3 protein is CASSPRRLAGGYEQYF. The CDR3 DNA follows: TGTGCCAGCAGCCCTCGACGACTAGCGGGAGGGTACGAGCAGTACTTC.

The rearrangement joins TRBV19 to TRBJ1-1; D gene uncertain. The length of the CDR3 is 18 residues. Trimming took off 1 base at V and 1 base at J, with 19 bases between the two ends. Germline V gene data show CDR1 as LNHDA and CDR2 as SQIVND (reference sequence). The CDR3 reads CASSIVAGLRTTNTEAFF. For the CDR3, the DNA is TGTGCCAGTAGTATAGTCGCGGGTTTGAGGACTACGAACACTGAAGCTTTCTTT.

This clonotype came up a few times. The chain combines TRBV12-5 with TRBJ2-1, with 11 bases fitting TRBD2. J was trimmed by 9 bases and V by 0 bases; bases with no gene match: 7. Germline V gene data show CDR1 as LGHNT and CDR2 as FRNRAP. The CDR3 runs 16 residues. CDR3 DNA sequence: TGTGCTAGTGGTTTGGTAGTCACTAGCGGGAGTGGTGAGCAGTTCTTC. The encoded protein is CASGLVVTSGSGEQFF.

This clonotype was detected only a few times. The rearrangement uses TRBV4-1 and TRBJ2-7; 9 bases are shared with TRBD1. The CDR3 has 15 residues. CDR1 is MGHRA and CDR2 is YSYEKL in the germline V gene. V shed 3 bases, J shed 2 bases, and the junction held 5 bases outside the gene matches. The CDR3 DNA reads TGCGCCAGCAGCCAGCGACAGGGGGTAGCCTACGAGCAGTACTTC. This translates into CASSQRQGVAYEQYF.

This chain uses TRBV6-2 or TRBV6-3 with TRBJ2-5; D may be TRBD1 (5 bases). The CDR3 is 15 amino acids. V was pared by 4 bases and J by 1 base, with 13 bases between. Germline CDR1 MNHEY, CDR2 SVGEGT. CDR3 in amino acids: CASSLNRTPQETQYF. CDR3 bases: TGTGCCAGCAGTTTAAACCGGACACCCCAAGAGACCCAGTACTTC.

The CDR3 loop reads CASSLDRAVTEAFF. Here the CDR3 DNA reads TGCGCCAGCAGCTTGGACAGGGCAGTCACTGAAGCTTTCTTT. The V gene is TRBV5-1, the J gene TRBJ1-1; TRBD1 is a possible D gene (6 bases). Germline V gene lookup returns CDR1 SGHRS and CDR2 YFSETQ. V shed 0 bases and J shed 4 bases, with 10 bases lying between them. The length of the CDR3 is 14 residues.

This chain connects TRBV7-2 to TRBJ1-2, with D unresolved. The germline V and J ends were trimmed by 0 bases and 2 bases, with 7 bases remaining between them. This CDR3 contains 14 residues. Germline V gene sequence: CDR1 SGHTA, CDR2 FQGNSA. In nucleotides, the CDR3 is TGTGCCAGCAGCTTAGCCTATCCGAACTATGGCTACACCTTC. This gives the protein CASSLAYPNYGYTF.

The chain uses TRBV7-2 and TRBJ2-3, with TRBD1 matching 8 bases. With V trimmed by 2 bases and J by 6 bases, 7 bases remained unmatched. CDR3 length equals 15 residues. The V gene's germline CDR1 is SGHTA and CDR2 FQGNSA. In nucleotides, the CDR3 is TGTGCCAGCAGCTTACCCCTGACAGGGGACGATACGCAGTATTTT. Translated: CASSLPLTGDDTQYF.